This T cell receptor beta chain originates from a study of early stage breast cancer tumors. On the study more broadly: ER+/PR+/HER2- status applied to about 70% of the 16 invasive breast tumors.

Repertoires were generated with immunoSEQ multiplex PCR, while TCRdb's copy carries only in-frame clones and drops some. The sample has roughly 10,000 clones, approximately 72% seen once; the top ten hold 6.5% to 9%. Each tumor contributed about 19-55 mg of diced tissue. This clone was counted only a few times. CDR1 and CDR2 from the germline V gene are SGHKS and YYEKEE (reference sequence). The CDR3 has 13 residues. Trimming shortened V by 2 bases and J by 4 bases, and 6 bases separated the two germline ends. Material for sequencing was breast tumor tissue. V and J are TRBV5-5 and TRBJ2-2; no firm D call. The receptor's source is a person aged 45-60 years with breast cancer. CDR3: CASSFSATGELFF. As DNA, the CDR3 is TGTGCCAGCAGCTTCAGTGCCACCGGGGAGCTGTTTTTT. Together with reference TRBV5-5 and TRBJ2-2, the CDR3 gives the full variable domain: DAGVTQSPTHLIKTRGQQVTLRCSPISGHKSVSWYQQVLGQGPQFIFQYYEKEERGRGNFPDRFSARQFPNYSSELNVNALLLGDSALYLCASSFSATGELFFGEGSRLTVL.